This TCR beta chain was captured by sequencing in a study of cytomegalovirus exposure and HLA in healthy donors. With 60 Vbeta and 13 Jbeta primers, the PCR was carried out. Some clones are missing from TCRdb's copy, which holds only in-frame ones; the method was immunoSEQ multiplex PCR. This specimen shows tens of thousands of clones; the ten leading clones hold approximately 10%. The V gene's germline CDR1 is GTSNPN and CDR2 SVGIG (reference sequence). This CDR3 comprises 14 residues. V gave up 4 bases and J gave up 8 bases; unmatched junction bases: 13. The sequence came from a man aged 35 to 55 in good health and CMV-seropositive. The rearrangement uses TRBV30 and TRBJ1-2; 7 nucleotides align to TRBD1. The sample comprised PBMCs. This CDR3 reads CAWTPQPTGSGYTF. The CDR3 DNA sequence: TGTGCCTGGACCCCACAGCCGACAGGGAGCGGCTACACCTTC.